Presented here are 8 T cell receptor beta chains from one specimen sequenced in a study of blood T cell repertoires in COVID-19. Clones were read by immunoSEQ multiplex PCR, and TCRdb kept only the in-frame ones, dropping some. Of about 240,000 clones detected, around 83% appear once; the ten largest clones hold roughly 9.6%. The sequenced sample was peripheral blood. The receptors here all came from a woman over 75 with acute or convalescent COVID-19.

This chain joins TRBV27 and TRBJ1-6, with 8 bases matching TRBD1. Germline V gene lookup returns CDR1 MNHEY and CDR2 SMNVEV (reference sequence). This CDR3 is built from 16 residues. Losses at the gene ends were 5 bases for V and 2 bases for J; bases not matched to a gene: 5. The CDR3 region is CASSRRTGTYNSPLHF. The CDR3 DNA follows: TGTGCCAGCAGTCGCCGGACAGGGACCTATAATTCACCCCTCCACTTT.

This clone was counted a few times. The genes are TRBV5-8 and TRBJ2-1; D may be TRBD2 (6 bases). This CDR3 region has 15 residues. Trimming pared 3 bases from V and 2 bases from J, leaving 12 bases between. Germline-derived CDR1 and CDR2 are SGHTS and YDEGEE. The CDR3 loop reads CASSSIGLPYNEQFF. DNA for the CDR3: TGTGCCAGCAGCTCGATAGGACTACCCTACAATGAGCAGTTCTTC.

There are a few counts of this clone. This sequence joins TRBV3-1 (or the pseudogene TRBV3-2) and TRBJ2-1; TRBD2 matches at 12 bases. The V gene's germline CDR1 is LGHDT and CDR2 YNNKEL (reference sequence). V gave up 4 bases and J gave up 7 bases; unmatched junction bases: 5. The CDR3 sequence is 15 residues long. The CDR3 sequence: CASSLLAGGSNEQFF. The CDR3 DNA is TGTGCCAGCAGCCTACTAGCGGGGGGAAGTAATGAGCAGTTCTTC.

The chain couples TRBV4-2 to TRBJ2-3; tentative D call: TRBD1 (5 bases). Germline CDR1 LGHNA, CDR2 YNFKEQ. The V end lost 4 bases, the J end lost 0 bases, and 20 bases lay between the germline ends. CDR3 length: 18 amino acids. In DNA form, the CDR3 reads TGTGCCAGCAGCCCCCGGCAGGGTGGGATTAAGAGCACAGATACGCAGTATTTT. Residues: CASSPRQGGIKSTDTQYF.

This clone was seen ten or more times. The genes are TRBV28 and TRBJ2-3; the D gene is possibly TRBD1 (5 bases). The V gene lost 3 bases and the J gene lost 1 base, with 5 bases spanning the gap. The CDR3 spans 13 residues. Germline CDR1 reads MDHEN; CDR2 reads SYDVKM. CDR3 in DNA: TGTGCCAGCAGTTTCAGGGGCACAGATACGCAGTATTTT. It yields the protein CASSFRGTDTQYF.

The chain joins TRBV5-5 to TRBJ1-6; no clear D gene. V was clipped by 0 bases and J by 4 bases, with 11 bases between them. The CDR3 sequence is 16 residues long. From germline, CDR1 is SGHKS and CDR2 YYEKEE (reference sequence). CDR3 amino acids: CASSLDLSVYNSPLHF. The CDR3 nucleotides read TGTGCCAGCAGCTTGGACCTTTCAGTGTATAATTCACCCCTCCACTTT.

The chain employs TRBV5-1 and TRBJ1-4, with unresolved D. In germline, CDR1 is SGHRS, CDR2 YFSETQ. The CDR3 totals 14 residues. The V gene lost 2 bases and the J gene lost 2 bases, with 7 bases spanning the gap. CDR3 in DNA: TGCGCCAGCAGCTTCTCCCCGACTAATGAAAAACTGTTTTTT. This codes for CASSFSPTNEKLFF.

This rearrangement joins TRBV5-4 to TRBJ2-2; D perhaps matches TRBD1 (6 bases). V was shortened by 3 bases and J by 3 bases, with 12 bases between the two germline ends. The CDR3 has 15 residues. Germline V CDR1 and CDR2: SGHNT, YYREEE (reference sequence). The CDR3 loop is CASSSGVRDTGELFF. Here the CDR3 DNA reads TGTGCCAGCAGCTCAGGGGTTCGGGACACCGGGGAGCTGTTTTTT.